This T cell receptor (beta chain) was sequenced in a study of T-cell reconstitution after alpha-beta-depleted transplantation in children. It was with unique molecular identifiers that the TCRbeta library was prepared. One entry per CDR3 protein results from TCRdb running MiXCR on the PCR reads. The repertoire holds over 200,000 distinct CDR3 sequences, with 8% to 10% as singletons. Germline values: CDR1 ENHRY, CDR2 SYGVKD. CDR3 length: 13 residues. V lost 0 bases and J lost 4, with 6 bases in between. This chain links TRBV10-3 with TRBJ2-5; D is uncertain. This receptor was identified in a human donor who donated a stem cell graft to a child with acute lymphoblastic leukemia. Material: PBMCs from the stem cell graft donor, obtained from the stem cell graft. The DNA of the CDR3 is TGTGCCATCAGTGAGTCGGGCGGAGAGACCCAGTACTTC. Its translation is CAISESGGETQYF.